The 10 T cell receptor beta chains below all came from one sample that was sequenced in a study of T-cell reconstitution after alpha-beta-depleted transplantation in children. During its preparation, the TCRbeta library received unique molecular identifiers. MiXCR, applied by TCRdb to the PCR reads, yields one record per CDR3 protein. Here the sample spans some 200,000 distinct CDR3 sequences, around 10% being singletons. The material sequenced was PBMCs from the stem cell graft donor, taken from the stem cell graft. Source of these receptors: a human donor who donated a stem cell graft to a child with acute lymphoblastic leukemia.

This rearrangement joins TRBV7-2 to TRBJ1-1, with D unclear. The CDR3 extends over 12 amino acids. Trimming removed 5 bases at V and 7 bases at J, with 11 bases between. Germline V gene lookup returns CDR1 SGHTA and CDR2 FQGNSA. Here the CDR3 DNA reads TGTGCCAGCAGCCAAGTATACGGTGAAGCTTTCTTT. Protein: CASSQVYGEAFF.

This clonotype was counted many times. The CDR3 spells CASRISGGDYNEQFF. Here the CDR3 DNA reads TGCGCCAGCAGGATAAGCGGGGGGGACTACAATGAGCAGTTCTTC. This chain joins TRBV5-1 and TRBJ2-1; 10 positions match TRBD2. Germline V CDR1 and CDR2: SGHRS, YFSETQ. The CDR3 has 15 amino acids. Losses at the gene ends were 5 bases for V and 3 bases for J; bases not matched to a gene: 5.

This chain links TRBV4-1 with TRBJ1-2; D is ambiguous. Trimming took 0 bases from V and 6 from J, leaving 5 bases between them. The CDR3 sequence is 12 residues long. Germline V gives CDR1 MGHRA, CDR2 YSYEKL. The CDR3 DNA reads TGCGCCAGCAGCCAAGATTTAGATGGCTACACCTTC. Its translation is CASSQDLDGYTF.

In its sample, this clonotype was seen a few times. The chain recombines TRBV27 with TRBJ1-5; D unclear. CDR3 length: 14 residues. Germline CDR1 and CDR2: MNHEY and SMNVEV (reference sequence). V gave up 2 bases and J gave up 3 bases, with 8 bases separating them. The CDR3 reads CASSLAGPNQPQHF. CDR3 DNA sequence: TGTGCCAGCAGTTTAGCCGGGCCCAATCAGCCCCAGCATTTT.

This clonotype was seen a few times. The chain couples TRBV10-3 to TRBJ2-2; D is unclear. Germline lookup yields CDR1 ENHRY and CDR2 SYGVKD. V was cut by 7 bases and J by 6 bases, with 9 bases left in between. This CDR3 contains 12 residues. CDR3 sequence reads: CAINKGPGELFF. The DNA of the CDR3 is TGTGCCATCAATAAGGGCCCCGGGGAGCTGTTTTTT.

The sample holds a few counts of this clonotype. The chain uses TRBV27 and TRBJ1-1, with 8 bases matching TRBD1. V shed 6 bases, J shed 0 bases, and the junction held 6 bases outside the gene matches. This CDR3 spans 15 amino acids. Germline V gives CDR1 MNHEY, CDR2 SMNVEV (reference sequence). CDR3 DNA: TGTGCCAGCAGCCAAAGGGACAGGATGAACACTGAAGCTTTCTTT. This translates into CASSQRDRMNTEAFF.

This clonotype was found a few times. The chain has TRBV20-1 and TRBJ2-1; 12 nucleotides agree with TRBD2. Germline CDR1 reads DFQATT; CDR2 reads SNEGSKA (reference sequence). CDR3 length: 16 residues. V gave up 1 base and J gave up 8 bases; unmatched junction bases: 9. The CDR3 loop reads CSARGASGGALYEQFF. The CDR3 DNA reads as TGCAGTGCTAGAGGCGCTAGCGGGGGGGCTCTCTATGAGCAGTTCTTC.

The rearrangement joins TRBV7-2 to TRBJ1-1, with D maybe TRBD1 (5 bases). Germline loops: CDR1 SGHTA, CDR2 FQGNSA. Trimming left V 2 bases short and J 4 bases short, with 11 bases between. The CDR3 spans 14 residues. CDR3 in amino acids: CASSLRGGSTEAFF. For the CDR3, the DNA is TGTGCCAGCAGCTTACGTGGGGGGAGCACTGAAGCTTTCTTT.

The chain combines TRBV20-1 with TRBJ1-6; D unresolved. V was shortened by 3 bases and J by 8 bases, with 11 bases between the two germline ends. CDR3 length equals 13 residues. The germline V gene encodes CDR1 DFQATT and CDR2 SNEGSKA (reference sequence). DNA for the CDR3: TGCAGTGCTAGGGATGATGGGCATTCACCCCTCCACTTT. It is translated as CSARDDGHSPLHF.

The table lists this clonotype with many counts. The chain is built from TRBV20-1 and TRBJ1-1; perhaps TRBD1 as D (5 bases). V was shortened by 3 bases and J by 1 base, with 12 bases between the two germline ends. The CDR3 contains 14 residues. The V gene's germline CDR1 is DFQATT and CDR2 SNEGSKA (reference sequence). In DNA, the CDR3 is TGCAGTGCTAGGGTAGGGACTAAGAACACTGAAGCTTTCTTT. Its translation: CSARVGTKNTEAFF.